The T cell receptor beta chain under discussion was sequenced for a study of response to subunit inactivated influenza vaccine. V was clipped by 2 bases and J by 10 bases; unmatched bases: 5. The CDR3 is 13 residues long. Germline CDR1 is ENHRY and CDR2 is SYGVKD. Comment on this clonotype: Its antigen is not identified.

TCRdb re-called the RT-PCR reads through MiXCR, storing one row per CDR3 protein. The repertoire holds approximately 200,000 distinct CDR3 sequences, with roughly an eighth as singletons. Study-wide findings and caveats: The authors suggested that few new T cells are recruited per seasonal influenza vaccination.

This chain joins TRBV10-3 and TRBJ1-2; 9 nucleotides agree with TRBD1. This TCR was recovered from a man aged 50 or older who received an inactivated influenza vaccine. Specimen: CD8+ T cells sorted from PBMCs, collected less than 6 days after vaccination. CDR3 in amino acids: CAISENRGLVYTF. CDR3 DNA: TGTGCCATCAGTGAGAACAGGGGGCTTGTCTACACCTTC.